The 24 T cell receptor beta chains below all came from one sample that was sequenced in a study of cytomegalovirus exposure and HLA in healthy donors. Primers: 60 Vbeta forward and 13 Jbeta reverse. Assay: immunoSEQ multiplex PCR; the TCRdb copy retains only in-frame clones and omits some. The sample holds roughly 110,000 clones, 77% seen once. The sequenced sample was PBMCs. The receptors stem from a male donor in good health and CMV-seronegative.

This chain joins TRBV27 and TRBJ2-3, with TRBD2 matching 7 bases. V lost 10 bases, J lost 2 bases, and 3 bases stayed unmatched. CDR3 length equals 12 residues. From germline, CDR1 is MNHEY and CDR2 SMNVEV (reference sequence). For the CDR3, the DNA is TGTGCCATCGGGACTACCACAGATACGCAGTATTTT. It specifies CAIGTTTDTQYF.

CDR3 DNA: TGTGCCAGCAGCCCCCGGGACAGTGAAAAACTGTTTTTT. Translating gives CASSPRDSEKLFF. The rearrangement links TRBV9 to TRBJ1-4, with 7 bases lining up with TRBD1. Germline loops: CDR1 SGDLS, CDR2 YYNGEE. This CDR3 comprises 13 residues. V lost 4 bases, J lost 7 bases, and 4 bases stayed unmatched.

This clone occurred a few times. The chain uses TRBV29-1 and TRBJ1-2; 7 positions agree with TRBD1. V trimming: 2 bases; J trimming: 7 bases; junction bases outside the gene matches: 7. CDR1 SQVTM and CDR2 ANQGSEA come from the germline V gene. This CDR3 has 13 amino acids. The DNA for the CDR3 is TGCAGCGTTGAATCGGGACAGCTGGGTGGCTACACCTTC. Translation gives CSVESGQLGGYTF. The variable domain in full, with the rest retrieved from reference TRBV29-1 and TRBJ1-2, is SAVISQKPSRDICQRGTSLTIQCQVDSQVTMMFWYRQQPGQSLTLIATANQGSEATYESGFVIDKFPISRPNLTFSTLTVSNMSPEDSSIYLCSVESGQLGGYTFGSGTRLTVV.

This sequence joins TRBV19 and TRBJ1-5; D gene uncertain. V lost 6 bases, J lost 2 bases, and 14 bases lay in between. Germline V lookup: CDR1 LNHDA, CDR2 SQIVND (reference sequence). The CDR3 spans 15 residues. The CDR3 bases are TGTGCCAGTAGGCGACTGGTGGAGGGCAATCAGCCCCAGCATTTT. Protein: CASRRLVEGNQPQHF.

The J gene is TRBJ2-2, the V gene TRBV5-5; D might be TRBD1 (6 bases). V was clipped by 3 bases and J by 5 bases, with 8 bases between them. The CDR3 totals 13 residues. Looked up from germline, CDR1 is SGHKS and CDR2 is YYEKEE (reference sequence). The CDR3 DNA reads TGTGCCAGCAGCTCACAGGGTACCGGGGAGCTGTTTTTT. It is translated as CASSSQGTGELFF.

The chain links TRBV7-6 to TRBJ2-7; maybe TRBD1 (6 bases). The CDR3 loop spans 15 amino acids. Per the germline V gene, CDR1 is SGHVS and CDR2 is FNYEAQ. Trimming cost V 4 bases and J 2 bases, with 15 bases left between them. The CDR3 spells CASSSSTGFTYEQYF. DNA for the CDR3: TGTGCCAGCAGCTCTTCGACAGGATTTACCTACGAGCAGTACTTC.

V and J are TRBV27 and TRBJ2-5; D call uncertain. The CDR3 consists of 12 residues. Per germline, CDR1 MNHEY and CDR2 SMNVEV (reference sequence). Trimming pared 0 bases from V and 5 bases from J, leaving 4 bases between. The CDR3 DNA is TGTGCCAGCAGTTTATCCCTTGAGACCCAGTACTTC. It codes for CASSLSLETQYF.

This chain links TRBV11-2 with TRBJ2-1, with TRBD2 matching over 9 bases. V was pared by 0 bases and J by 3 bases, with 6 bases of the junction left unmatched. Germline V gene sequence: CDR1 SGHAT, CDR2 FQNNGV. This CDR3 has 17 residues. As DNA, the CDR3 is TGTGCCAGCAGCTTAGATGGGCTAGCGGGGCGCTACAATGAGCAGTTCTTC. Translated, it gives CASSLDGLAGRYNEQFF.

The chain carries TRBV11-2 and TRBJ1-1, with TRBD1 identical over 8 bases. The CDR3 is 15 amino acids. The junction had 7 bases not matched to a gene; V was cut back by 1 base and J by 6 bases. CDR1 is SGHAT, CDR2 FQNNGV, per germline. CDR3 nucleotide sequence: TGTGCCAGCAGCTTAGCGGCAGGGGGCATGTCTGAAGCTTTCTTT. Translating it yields CASSLAAGGMSEAFF. Full variable domain (rest looked up from reference TRBV11-2 and TRBJ1-1): EAGVAQSPRYKIIEKRQSVAFWCNPISGHATLYWYQQILGQGPKLLIQFQNNGVVDDSQLPKDRFSAERLKGVDSTLKIQPAKLEDSAVYLCASSLAAGGMSEAFFGQGTRLTVV.

The chain uses TRBV7-9 and TRBJ2-7, with a possible D match to TRBD2 (6 bases). Germline-derived CDR1 and CDR2 are SEHNR and FQNEAQ (reference sequence). The V end lost 5 bases, the J end lost 2 bases, and 19 bases lay between the germline ends. The CDR3 contains 16 residues. This CDR3 reads CASSPPGRRGPYEQYF. The CDR3 DNA is TGTGCCAGCAGCCCCCCGGGGAGGCGGGGTCCCTACGAGCAGTACTTC.

J is TRBJ1-2 and V is TRBV5-8, with TRBD1 matching 11 bases. V trimming: 7 bases; J trimming: 2 bases; junction bases outside the gene matches: 7. The CDR3 spans 15 residues. The germline CDR1 and CDR2 sequences are SGHTS and YDEGEE. The CDR3 nucleotides read TGTGCCAGCCGGGTGGGGACAGGGGGAAACTATGGCTACACCTTC. Encoded protein: CASRVGTGGNYGYTF.

The CDR3 protein is CASRRSGEQFF. The CDR3 region has the DNA TGTGCCAGCAGGCGCTCGGGTGAGCAGTTCTTC. The V call is TRBV5-6, the J call TRBJ2-1; D is unclear. This CDR3 has 11 residues. V lost 5 bases and J 9 bases, leaving 9 bases between the germline ends. Germline assignment: CDR1 SGHDT and CDR2 YYEEEE.

Remarks on this clone: Other nucleotide sequences from this sample produce the same CDR3. The chain is built from TRBV6-1 and TRBJ1-1; maybe TRBD1 (5 bases). CDR3 length equals 15 residues. V lost 4 bases and J lost 1, with 13 bases in between. Looked up from germline, CDR1 is MNHNS and CDR2 is SASEGT. CDR3 coding DNA: TGTGCCAGCAGTGGACGTGAGACAGCGAACACTGAAGCTTTCTTT. This codes for CASSGRETANTEAFF.

This chain connects TRBV28 to TRBJ1-2; TRBD1 is a possible D gene (5 bases). V was pared by 2 bases and J by 8 bases, with 12 bases between. The CDR3 is 13 amino acids. Looked up from germline, CDR1 is MDHEN and CDR2 is SYDVKM. DNA for the CDR3: TGTGCCAGCAGTTTACGCGACAACAGGGGCTACACCTTC. This gives the protein CASSLRDNRGYTF.

This chain joins TRBV7-2 and TRBJ2-3; 8 nucleotides align to TRBD2. The germline V gene has CDR1 SGHTA and CDR2 FQGNSA. This CDR3 spans 15 amino acids. V shed 2 bases, J shed 0 bases, and the junction held 1 base outside the gene matches. The CDR3, as DNA: TGTGCCAGCAGCTTACTAGCGGGTAGCACAGATACGCAGTATTTT. This translates into CASSLLAGSTDTQYF.

J is TRBJ2-1 and V is TRBV7-9; 8 positions match TRBD2. This CDR3 contains 15 residues. Germline V lookup: CDR1 SEHNR, CDR2 FQNEAQ (reference sequence). J lost 6 bases, V lost 6 bases, and 10 bases had no gene match. This chain's CDR3 is CASSPPGLGFNEQFF. DNA of the CDR3: TGTGCCAGCAGTCCACCGGGACTAGGGTTCAATGAGCAGTTCTTC.

The J gene is TRBJ2-1, the V gene TRBV7-6, with 7 bases matching TRBD2. The CDR3 runs 16 residues. CDR1 and CDR2 from the germline V gene are SGHVS and FNYEAQ. V lost 1 base, J lost 0 bases, and 3 bases stayed unmatched. CDR3 nucleotides: TGTGCCAGCAGCTTAGTGGGGGGGTTCTCCTACAATGAGCAGTTCTTC. Residues: CASSLVGGFSYNEQFF.

V gene TRBV19 combines with J gene TRBJ1-1; TRBD1 might be the D (5 bases). Between the trimmed V and J ends, which lost 5 bases and 1 base, there was a span of 8 bases. The germline gives CDR1 LNHDA, CDR2 SQIVND (reference sequence). The CDR3 has 13 amino acids. CDR3 nucleotides: TGTGCCAGTAGTTTCGGACAGAACACTGAAGCTTTCTTT. Its translation: CASSFGQNTEAFF.

The V and J genes are TRBV6-1 and TRBJ2-3; 11 bases line up with TRBD2. Germline CDR1 MNHNS, CDR2 SASEGT. CDR3 length: 15 residues. V shed 3 bases and J 6 bases; nucleotides not matched to a gene: 5. The CDR3 bases are TGTGCCAGCAGTGACGTGACTAGCGGGACGGATACGCAGTATTTT. Protein product: CASSDVTSGTDTQYF.

The chain recombines TRBV10-3 with TRBJ2-3; D not certain. Germline V gene data show CDR1 as ENHRY and CDR2 as SYGVKD. The CDR3 has 16 residues. V lost 3 bases and J 0 bases, leaving 13 bases between the germline ends. CDR3 sequence: CAISEGLGSSTDTQYF. CDR3 in DNA: TGTGCCATCAGTGAAGGTCTGGGCTCTAGCACAGATACGCAGTATTTT.

The chain is built from TRBV15 and TRBJ2-3; 9 bases fit TRBD2. CDR3 length: 15 residues. Germline loops: CDR1 LNHNV, CDR2 YYDKDF (reference sequence). With V trimmed by 1 base and J by 1 base, 0 bases remained unmatched. In DNA form, the CDR3 reads TGTGCCACCAGCAGAGGGACTAGCGGCACAGATACGCAGTATTTT. Protein: CATSRGTSGTDTQYF.

V usage is TRBV27 and J usage is TRBJ1-1; D might be TRBD1 (5 bases). Trimming shortened V by 6 bases and J by 0 bases, and 11 bases separated the two germline ends. This CDR3 has 14 residues. Germline V gives CDR1 MNHEY, CDR2 SMNVEV (reference sequence). The CDR3 protein is CASRETEMNTEAFF. The CDR3 region has the DNA TGTGCCAGCAGGGAGACAGAAATGAACACTGAAGCTTTCTTT.

The chain employs TRBV2 and TRBJ2-7; 7 bases map to TRBD2. The CDR3 is 15 amino acids. J lost 0 bases, V lost 3 bases, and 5 bases had no gene match. The germline V gene has CDR1 SNHLY and CDR2 FYNNEI. In DNA, the CDR3 is TGTGCCAGCAGTGACGAGGGAGGGGCCTCCTACGAGCAGTACTTC. As protein: CASSDEGGASYEQYF.

This chain uses TRBV7-6 with TRBJ2-7; 7 positions match TRBD2. CDR1 and CDR2 (germline): SGHVS, FNYEAQ. The CDR3 is 20 residues long. After removal of 5 bases from V and 0 bases from J, the junction contained 22 bases not matched to a gene. The CDR3 loop reads CASSRKRPIESGVSSYEQYF. The CDR3 nucleotides read TGTGCCAGCAGCCGCAAACGCCCTATTGAAAGCGGGGTTAGCTCCTACGAGCAGTACTTC.